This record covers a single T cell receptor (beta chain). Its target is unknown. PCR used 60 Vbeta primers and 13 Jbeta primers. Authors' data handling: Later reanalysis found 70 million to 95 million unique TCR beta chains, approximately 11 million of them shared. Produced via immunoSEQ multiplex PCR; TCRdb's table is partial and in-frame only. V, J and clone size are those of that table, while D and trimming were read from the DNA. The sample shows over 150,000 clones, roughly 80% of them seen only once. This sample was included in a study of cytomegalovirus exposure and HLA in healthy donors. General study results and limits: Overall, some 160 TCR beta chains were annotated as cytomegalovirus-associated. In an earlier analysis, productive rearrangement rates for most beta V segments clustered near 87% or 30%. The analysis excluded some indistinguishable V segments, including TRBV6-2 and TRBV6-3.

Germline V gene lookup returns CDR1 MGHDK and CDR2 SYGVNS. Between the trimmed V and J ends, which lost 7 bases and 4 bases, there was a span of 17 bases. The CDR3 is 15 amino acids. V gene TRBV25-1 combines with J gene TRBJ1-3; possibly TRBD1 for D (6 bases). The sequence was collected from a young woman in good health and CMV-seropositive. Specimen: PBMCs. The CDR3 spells CASTRTGSIGNTIYF. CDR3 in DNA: TGTGCCAGCACAAGAACAGGGAGTATCGGAAACACCATATATTTT.